The 23 T cell receptor beta chains in this list originate from one sample, sequenced in a study of beta chain features in type 1 diabetes. cDNA synthesis used the whole RNA isolate, giving expressed TCRB sequences. The table came from immunoSEQ multiplex PCR; TCRdb's copy has only in-frame clones and leaves some out. The sample includes around 600,000 clones, approximately 13% of them seen just once. Their cognate antigens are unknown. Study results and limitations: For Type 1 diabetes patients, all four CD4+ subsets carried TCRB CDR3s that were moderately but significantly shorter.

The sample taken for sequencing was naive CD4+ T cells from blood. The receptors were gathered from a man aged 25 to 40 with type 1 diabetes.

The chain employs TRBV9 and TRBJ2-2; 9 bases are shared with TRBD1. With 0 bases clipped from V and 7 bases from J, the junction kept 4 bases outside the gene matches. Germline CDR1 and CDR2: SGDLS and YYNGEE. The CDR3 spans 15 residues. The CDR3 DNA reads as TGTGCCAGCAGCGTAGACAGGGGGCGGATCGGGGAGCTGTTTTTT. Its translation is CASSVDRGRIGELFF.

The J gene is TRBJ1-5, the V gene TRBV4-3; 8 nucleotides line up with TRBD1. The CDR3 is 18 amino acids. CDR1 is LGHNA, CDR2 YSLEER, per germline. Trimming cost V 3 bases and J 4 bases; bases outside gene matches: 14. The DNA for the CDR3 is TGCGCCAGCAGCCACTTGCCTCCGGGACAGGATCCTAATCAGCCCCAGCATTTT. It translates to CASSHLPPGQDPNQPQHF.

This clone came up a few times. The chain uses TRBV9 and TRBJ1-2, with 9 bases matching TRBD1. Per germline, CDR1 SGDLS and CDR2 YYNGEE. This CDR3 is built from 15 residues. Losses at the gene ends were 3 bases for V and 3 bases for J; bases not matched to a gene: 6. CDR3 in DNA: TGTGCCAGCAGCGCACCGGGACAGGGAGACTATGGCTACACCTTC. This translates into CASSAPGQGDYGYTF.

Concerning this clone: An end of the junction differs from the germline gene, which may be a read error. The chain combines TRBV7-9 with TRBJ2-3, with D perhaps assigned TRBD1 or TRBD2 (6 bases each). The CDR3 loop spans 11 amino acids. Germline CDR1 and CDR2: SEHNR and FQNEAQ (reference sequence). CDR3 DNA sequence: TGTGCCACCGGGGGCACGGATACGCAGTATTTT. This encodes CATGGTDTQYF.

The sample holds a few counts of this clone. The chain links TRBV2 to TRBJ2-5; D remains ambiguous. The germline CDR1 and CDR2 sequences are SNHLY and FYNNEI. Trimming pared 7 bases from V and 0 bases from J, leaving 12 bases between. The CDR3 spans 14 residues. DNA for the CDR3: TGTGCCAGCAATGTTAGGACGGACCAAGAGACCCAGTACTTC. As protein: CASNVRTDQETQYF.

This clone appeared a single time. The V and J genes are TRBV9 and TRBJ2-3; D remains ambiguous. The length of the CDR3 is 13 residues. Germline values: CDR1 SGDLS, CDR2 YYNGEE. V was trimmed by 6 bases and J by 1 base, leaving 9 bases between them. The CDR3 reads CASTPQGTDTQYF. CDR3 sequence (DNA): TGTGCCAGCACCCCCCAAGGCACAGATACGCAGTATTTT.

V and J are TRBV7-2 and TRBJ1-5; 8 nucleotides agree with TRBD1. This CDR3 is 14 amino acids long. J lost 5 bases, V lost 1 base, and 1 base had no gene match. From germline, CDR1 is SGHTA and CDR2 FQGNSA. For the CDR3, the DNA is TGTGCCAGCAGCTTAGTGACAGGGGATCAGCCCCAGCATTTT. Translated, it gives CASSLVTGDQPQHF.

There are a few counts of this clone. This chain joins TRBV5-1 and TRBJ1-2, with D maybe TRBD1 (5 bases). Trimming pared 0 bases from V and 7 bases from J, leaving 10 bases between. The CDR3 contains 13 residues. CDR1 SGHRS and CDR2 YFSETQ come from the germline V gene. CDR3 sequence reads: CASSLVQATGYTF. The CDR3, as DNA: TGCGCCAGCAGCTTGGTACAGGCCACTGGCTACACCTTC.

V usage is TRBV25-1 and J usage is TRBJ2-5; 15 nucleotides agree with TRBD2. Per the germline V gene, CDR1 is MGHDK and CDR2 is SYGVNS. The length of the CDR3 is 16 residues. Trimming took 3 bases from V and 4 from J; bases not matched to a gene: 3. The CDR3 coding sequence is TGTGCCAGCAGTGAGGGACTAGCGGGGGGAGGAGAGACCCAGTACTTC. Translated: CASSEGLAGGGETQYF.

This clone occurred a few times. The genes are TRBV19 and TRBJ1-2; possibly TRBD1 for D (5 bases). With 2 bases removed from V and 5 bases from J, the gap between germline ends came to 18 bases. The CDR3 covers 16 residues. CDR1 and CDR2 (germline): LNHDA, SQIVND (reference sequence). The CDR3 DNA reads as TGTGCCAGTAGTATAACCCTTGGGGGACCAAGATATGGCTACACCTTC. This sequence encodes CASSITLGGPRYGYTF. Complete variable domain (other parts from reference TRBV19 and TRBJ1-2): DGGITQSPKYLFRKEGQNVTLSCEQNLNHDAMYWYRQDPGQGLRLIYYSQIVNDFQKGDIAEGYSVSREKKESFPLTVTSAQKNPTAFYLCASSITLGGPRYGYTFGSGTRLTVV.

The chain employs TRBV5-1 and TRBJ2-2; TRBD1 is a possible D gene (5 bases). Germline V CDR1 and CDR2: SGHRS, YFSETQ. The V end was cut by 1 base, the J end by 3 bases, with 10 bases between. The CDR3 runs to 15 residues. CDR3 loop: CASSLNGRDTGELFF. CDR3 coding DNA: TGCGCCAGCAGCTTGAACGGCAGGGACACCGGGGAGCTGTTTTTT.

The sample holds a few counts of this clone. The J gene is TRBJ2-2, the V gene TRBV7-2, with D possibly being TRBD1 (5 bases). From germline, CDR1 is SGHTA and CDR2 FQGNSA. The CDR3 has 14 residues. V was pared by 5 bases and J by 6 bases, with 13 bases between. CDR3 protein: CASSRIRGAGELFF. In DNA form, the CDR3 reads TGTGCCAGCAGCCGGATTAGGGGCGCCGGGGAGCTGTTTTTT. Full variable domain (remainder filled in from reference TRBV7-2 and TRBJ2-2): GAGVSQSPSNKVTEKGKDVELRCDPISGHTALYWYRQSLGQGLEFLIYFQGNSAPDKSGLPSDRFSAERTGGSVSTLTIQRTQQEDSAVYLCASSRIRGAGELFFGEGSRLTVL.

This clone occurred a few times. This chain links TRBV9 with TRBJ2-2, with unresolved D. The CDR3 has 14 residues. V lost 3 bases and J lost 3, with 9 bases in between. Per the germline V gene, CDR1 is SGDLS and CDR2 is YYNGEE. CDR3 residues: CASSAPSDTGELFF. The CDR3 DNA reads as TGTGCCAGCAGCGCCCCCTCGGACACCGGGGAGCTGTTTTTT.

This clone has just a few counts. The V gene is TRBV29-1, the J gene TRBJ2-1; D may be TRBD1 (6 bases). The ends were cut back, 5 bases at V and 6 bases at J, with 44 bases in the middle. Germline-derived CDR1 and CDR2 are SQVTM and ANQGSEA. This CDR3 spans 23 amino acids. In nucleotides, the CDR3 is TGCAGCGTTCGTTCATACAGGGTCGCACGTGGGGGAATTTCCCCACGTTTTCCCAATGAGCAGTTCTTC. It encodes CSVRSYRVARGGISPRFPNEQFF.

In its sample, this clone was seen a few times. This chain links TRBV29-1 with TRBJ1-1; 11 positions match TRBD1. The germline gives CDR1 SQVTM, CDR2 ANQGSEA. Losses at the gene ends were 6 bases for V and 8 bases for J; bases not matched to a gene: 2. The CDR3 is 11 amino acids. This CDR3 is CSVGQGGEAFF. The CDR3 nucleotides read TGCAGCGTGGGACAGGGGGGCGAAGCTTTCTTT.

The V call is TRBV5-6, the J call TRBJ1-1, with a tentative D call TRBD1 (6 bases). CDR3 length: 17 residues. V gave up 4 bases and J gave up 0 bases, with 19 bases separating them. CDR1 is SGHDT and CDR2 is YYEEEE in the germline V gene. The CDR3 sequence: CASSPTRWGLMNTEAFF. The CDR3 bases are TGTGCCAGCAGCCCCACCAGGTGGGGGCTCATGAACACTGAAGCTTTCTTT.

This clone was seen more than once but under ten times. The chain carries TRBV4-3 and TRBJ1-5, with no clear D. The germline gives CDR1 LGHNA, CDR2 YSLEER. This CDR3 contains 16 residues. Deletions cut 0 bases from V and 2 bases from J, with 11 bases between. This CDR3 is CASSQEIDPGNQPQHF. DNA for the CDR3: TGCGCCAGCAGCCAAGAGATCGACCCAGGCAATCAGCCCCAGCATTTT.

The chain employs TRBV21-1 and TRBJ2-6; TRBD1 is the table's D call, not checked against the DNA. TRBV21-1 is a pseudogene locus. The CDR3 loop spans 23 amino acids. Here the CDR3 reads CASSKVSGTGGTSNASGANVLTF. DNA of the CDR3: TGTGCCAGCAGCAAAGTCTCCGGGACAGGGGGCACCAGTAATGCCTCTGGGGCCAACGTCCTGACTTTC.

The chain links TRBV10-3 to TRBJ2-6, with TRBD1 matching 7 bases. Germline V gene lookup returns CDR1 ENHRY and CDR2 SYGVKD. This CDR3 is built from 17 residues. V dropped 2 bases and J dropped 2; count of bases not matched to a gene: 6. CDR3 in amino acids: CAISEGTALAGANVLTF. The CDR3, as DNA: TGTGCCATCAGTGAGGGGACAGCCCTCGCTGGGGCCAACGTCCTGACTTTC.

This clone was found a few times. The J gene is TRBJ2-5, the V gene TRBV7-2; the match to TRBD1 covers 9 bases. Per germline, CDR1 SGHTA and CDR2 FQGNSA. Trimming removed 4 bases from V and 5 bases from J; junction bases left unmatched: 8. The CDR3 contains 15 residues. The CDR3 sequence is CASSSRTGETETQYF. The CDR3 coding sequence is TGTGCCAGCAGCTCCAGGACAGGGGAAACGGAGACCCAGTACTTC.

This clone appeared a few times. V and J are TRBV6-6 and TRBJ2-3; TRBD2 matches 7 bases. Trimming cost V 6 bases and J 6 bases; bases outside gene matches: 15. The CDR3 has 16 amino acids. Germline loops: CDR1 MNHNY, CDR2 SVGAGI (reference sequence). The chain's CDR3 is CASSRLAGDFRDTQYF. The CDR3 DNA reads as TGTGCCAGCAGCCGGTTGGCGGGGGATTTTCGGGATACGCAGTATTTT.

The rearrangement joins TRBV18 to TRBJ1-3; D not resolved. V was cut by 10 bases and J by 4 bases, with 11 bases left in between. Germline CDR1 is KGHSH and CDR2 is LQKENI. This CDR3 is 12 amino acids long. CDR3 in amino acids: CAIRLGGNTIYF. The DNA for the CDR3 is TGTGCCATTCGCCTGGGAGGAAACACCATATATTTT.

Only a few counts were recorded for this clone. V and J are TRBV25-1 and TRBJ1-5, with TRBD1 matching 9 bases. Germline V lookup: CDR1 MGHDK, CDR2 SYGVNS. Trimming cost V 3 bases and J 3 bases; bases outside gene matches: 6. The CDR3 is 16 amino acids. The CDR3 is CASSEDRGLDNQPQHF. In DNA form, the CDR3 reads TGTGCCAGCAGTGAGGACAGGGGTCTGGACAATCAGCCCCAGCATTTT.